What follows is one T cell receptor beta chain and its context. This entry comes from a study of T cells after posttransplantation cyclophosphamide. Germline CDR1 reads LNHDA; CDR2 reads SQIVND (reference sequence). The CDR3 extends over 13 amino acids. V was shortened by 5 bases and J by 7 bases, with 9 bases between the two germline ends. Sequencing was performed with immunoSEQ multiplex PCR; in TCRdb, only in-frame clones are kept and a portion is missing. The sample consists of under 75,000 clones, 80% to 95% of them appearing once. The chain combines TRBV19 with TRBJ1-6; possibly TRBD1 for D (5 bases). The TCR originated in a woman aged 25 to 39 in good health and a related stem cell transplant donor. The sample consisted of PBMCs. CDR3 protein: CASSARQNSPLHF. The DNA for the CDR3 is TGTGCCAGTAGTGCCCGACAGAATTCACCCCTCCACTTT.